This paragraph reports one TCR beta chain. Its target antigen remains unknown. One base away there is no much larger clone; base qualities are not given. The data are from a study of PD-1 blockade in classical Hodgkin lymphoma (TCRdb year 2020). For the study in its entirety: Nivolumab dosing was 3 mg/kg intravenously every 2 weeks, continuing until either disease progression or unacceptable toxicity. A peripheral blood immune signature of response to PD-1 blockade in classical Hodgkin lymphoma was defined using TCR beta sequencing and CyTOF. Study-level results and caveats: By C4D1, a significant rise was seen in CD4+ TCR diversity but not in CD8+ TCR diversity (p=0.0027 vs p=0.16), and the rise was most apparent among complete responders (p=0.02). Baseline diversity similar to that of newly diagnosed patients was observed in trial patients achieving complete response, whereas significantly lower diversity was observed in partial responders and progressors. Baseline TCR diversity was reported to be lower in newly diagnosed patients than in healthy donors and to be lower still in relapsed/refractory patients. The study was restricted to a single clinical trial cohort, and the causes of repertoire differences, possibly disease activity or prior therapy, were left undefined. Lower diversity was seen in patients whose nivolumab began less than 1 year after ASCT, and these patients were left out of later analyses so that immune reconstitution would not confound the results.

The Qiagen DNeasy kit was used to extract genomic DNA from unsorted PBMCs and from the negatively selected CD4+ and CD8+ fractions. Amplification of TCR beta CDR3 regions was done by immunoSEQ multiplex PCR with primers that anneal to V and J segments. A synthetic immune receptor repertoire was used to minimize amplification bias, and remaining bias was computationally removed after sequencing. On the study's bioinformatics: Custom Python scripts were used to quantify repertoire diversity as the Shannon entropy index. Unsorted, CD4+ and CD8+ repertoires were analyzed separately, except in combined analyses where CD4+ and CD8+ sequences were merged in silico. A clone was considered expanded if an increase in frequency of at least 2-fold after treatment relative to C1D1 was found, and a pseudocount of 0.5 was applied to clones undetected at baseline. Clones with 0 or 1 copy at C1D1 were classified as singleton clones, and clones with 2 or more copies were classified as non-singleton clones. Clones expanded in unsorted samples were annotated as CD4+, CD8+ or unknown by matching protein sequences in sorted samples from the same patient. Wilcoxon tests on paired samples were used to test diversity changes from C1D1 to C4D1. TCRdb carries this immuneACCESS record with in-frame sequences only. Its versions omit some clonotypes, under half of them owing to an unresolved V gene in the studies checked, with the rest unexplained. V and J calls and clone size are given by that table; D and trimming were obtained from the DNA. This sample has roughly 52,000 clones in its table, and around nine tenths of those were observed once. The ten largest clonotypes hold approximately 7% of the sample.

The CDR3, cysteine through phenylalanine, is 14 amino acids long. Here the CDR3 DNA is all that survives: 42 bases in frame from base 1. The V and J ends are trimmed by 3 bases and 3 bases, leaving 12 bases between them. The germline V gene sets CDR1 to ENHRY and CDR2 to SYGVKD. In the paper's terms, the time point label means: cycle 4 day 1 (C4D1), after less than 7 weeks of nivolumab. Every trial patient had relapsed following autologous stem cell transplantation, and prior brentuximab vedotin exposure was what differed among cohorts A, B and C. The trial cohort was composed of roughly 60 patients with relapsed/refractory classical Hodgkin lymphoma, for whom complete response, partial response or progressive disease was recorded as best overall response. In the multi-cohort phase II CheckMate 205 trial, trial patients received single-agent nivolumab. An independent review committee assessed best overall response using the 2007 International Working Group response criteria. Trial PBMCs were collected immediately before nivolumab initiation (C1D1) and during therapy at cycle 2 day 1 and cycle 4 day 1. Peripheral blood was collected in 8 mL Vacutainer Cell Preparation Tubes, from which PBMCs were isolated by centrifugation and then cryopreserved.

Rearrangement joined TRBV10-3 to TRBJ2-7, and the D gene may be TRBD1, 5 bases matching. Sequenced material: peripheral blood mononuclear cells (PBMCs), taken before the fourth cycle of nivolumab. The origin of this receptor is a human donor with classical Hodgkin lymphoma. The CDR3 amino acid sequence is: CAISDGLGLYEQYF. In nucleotide form, the sequence is TGTGCCATCAGTGACGGGTTGGGGCTCTACGAGCAGTACTTC.